A single T cell receptor (beta chain) is shown here with its context. The sample is drawn from a study of PD-1 and CTLA-4 blockade in melanoma. This CDR3 contains 17 residues. The germline V gene has CDR1 SGHTS and CDR2 YDEGEE. V gave up 3 bases and J gave up 0 bases; unmatched junction bases: 9. The assay was immunoSEQ multiplex PCR, and TCRdb's table has in-frame clones only and misses some. The table has about 32,000 clones, about 85% seen once; the top ten hold 5% to 7.5%. The specimen was CD8+ T cells from peripheral blood, collected from a patient given anti-PD-1 treatment. The V and J genes are TRBV5-8 and TRBJ1-1, with 9 bases aligning to TRBD1. The TCR comes from a human donor with melanoma. The CDR3 region is CASSSDPGQGVNTEAFF. DNA for the CDR3: TGTGCCAGCAGCTCCGACCCGGGACAGGGAGTGAACACTGAAGCTTTCTTT.